Below, one TCR beta chain is given with its context. Its antigen remains unidentified. The V gene's germline CDR1 is LGHNA and CDR2 YSLEER. The CDR3 is made up of 15 amino acids. The V and J ends lost 4 bases and 4 bases respectively, with 16 bases between them. These data originate in a study of cytomegalovirus exposure and HLA in healthy donors. Broader study findings: The majority of TCR sequences were rare, yet some public TCRs appeared in many donors.

In the PCR, 60 Vbeta and 13 Jbeta primers were used. Clones were read by immunoSEQ multiplex PCR, and TCRdb kept only the in-frame ones, dropping some. This sample's table has approximately 100,000 clones. The sequence came from a man aged 50-60 years in good health and CMV-seronegative. J is TRBJ1-2 and V is TRBV4-3; perhaps TRBD1 as D (6 bases). Input material: PBMCs. The CDR3 sequence: CASSLSSEGGYGYTF. The CDR3 DNA sequence: TGCGCCAGCAGCCTCTCCTCGGAAGGGGGCTATGGCTACACCTTC.